What follows are 17 T cell receptor beta chains derived from one specimen sequenced in a study of CD8 T cells in ankylosing spondylitis. Study findings and constraints: Blood from ankylosing spondylitis patients appeared to carry a characteristic roughly eight-variant TCR beta motif.

Via MiXCR, TCRdb re-called the 5' RACE reads, giving one row per CDR3 protein. The sample shows around 440,000 distinct CDR3 sequences, roughly 18% of them seen only once. No antigen is known for these receptors. Sequenced material: blood, either unsorted or a sorted T cell fraction (not recorded which). The receptors stem from a male donor with ankylosing spondylitis.

The rearrangement uses TRBV12-3 or TRBV12-4 and TRBJ1-1; D not resolved. Trimming shortened V by 2 bases and J by 7 bases, and 11 bases separated the two germline ends. The CDR3 covers 13 residues. The CDR3 DNA follows: TGTGCCAGCAGTTTATTGACGGGCGGTGAAGCTTTCTTT. This encodes CASSLLTGGEAFF.

This clonotype has only a few counts. The CDR3 loop is CASSSTGTSGVYNEQFF. The CDR3 DNA follows: TGTGCCAGCAGTTCCACCGGGACTAGCGGGGTGTACAATGAGCAGTTCTTC. V is TRBV12-3 or TRBV12-4 and J is TRBJ2-1, with 13 bases identical to TRBD2. V gave up 4 bases and J gave up 4 bases; unmatched junction bases: 7. There are 17 residues in the CDR3.

The chain carries TRBV6-5 and TRBJ2-1, with a possible D match to TRBD1 (5 bases). The CDR3 is 14 residues long. The V end lost 1 base, the J end lost 5 bases, and 9 bases lay between the germline ends. CDR1 and CDR2 from the germline V gene are MNHEY and SVGAGI. CDR3 residues: CASSYWGGHNEQFF. The CDR3 DNA reads TGTGCCAGCAGTTACTGGGGCGGCCACAATGAGCAGTTCTTC.

This clonotype has only a few counts. The chain joins TRBV29-1 to TRBJ2-7; a weak D match, TRBD1 (6 bases). V was clipped by 7 bases and J by 7 bases, with 26 bases between them. The CDR3 extends over 15 amino acids. The germline V gene encodes CDR1 SQVTM and CDR2 ANQGSEA. The CDR3 DNA sequence: TGCAGCGCGGCACAGAAACAGGGCGTGTGGGGGGAGCAGTACTTC. Encoded protein: CSAAQKQGVWGEQYF.

This clonotype was counted a few times. This chain joins TRBV20-1 and TRBJ2-3; D perhaps matches TRBD2 (5 bases). Per germline, CDR1 DFQATT and CDR2 SNEGSKA (reference sequence). The CDR3 contains 13 residues. V shed 0 bases and J shed 4 bases, with 8 bases lying between them. As DNA, the CDR3 is TGCAGTGCTAGAGATCCCGGGGCAGATACGCAGTATTTT. It yields the protein CSARDPGADTQYF.

This chain uses TRBV6-1 with TRBJ2-7; perhaps D is TRBD1 or TRBD2 (5 bases each). This CDR3 spans 15 amino acids. CDR1 is MNHNS and CDR2 is SASEGT in the germline V gene. Trimming took off 5 bases at V and 0 bases at J, with 14 bases between the two ends. The DNA for the CDR3 is TGTGCCAGCAGTACCCGGGACCGTACCTCCTACGAGCAGTACTTC. Encoded protein: CASSTRDRTSYEQYF.

This chain joins TRBV15 and TRBJ2-1; the D gene is possibly TRBD2 (7 bases). CDR1 is LNHNV and CDR2 is YYDKDF in the germline V gene (reference sequence). Trimming pared 5 bases from V and 8 bases from J, leaving 16 bases between. This CDR3 is 14 amino acids long. The CDR3 DNA sequence: TGTGCCACCAGCTACCGACGGGGGGCCCATGAGCAGTTCTTC. Translation: CATSYRRGAHEQFF.

This rearrangement joins TRBV12-3 or TRBV12-4 to TRBJ2-1; perhaps TRBD2 as D (6 bases). V lost 8 bases and J 3 bases, leaving 14 bases between the germline ends. The CDR3 is made up of 14 amino acids. CDR3 loop: CASRRPGLYNEQFF. The DNA of the CDR3 is TGTGCCAGCCGGCGCCCGGGACTCTACAATGAGCAGTTCTTC.

This clonotype was seen many times. The chain has TRBV29-1 and TRBJ1-1, with D possibly being TRBD1 (5 bases). Between the trimmed V and J ends, which lost 6 bases and 4 bases, there was a span of 18 bases. The germline CDR1 and CDR2 sequences are SQVTM and ANQGSEA. CDR3 length: 14 residues. The CDR3 DNA reads TGCAGCGTGATGGGACTCCCAGGAATCACTGAAGCTTTCTTT. Amino acids: CSVMGLPGITEAFF.

V usage is TRBV6-5 and J usage is TRBJ1-6; D is unresolved. Germline CDR1 MNHEY, CDR2 SVGAGI. The V end was cut by 0 bases, the J end by 5 bases, with 8 bases between. This CDR3 is built from 15 residues. CDR3 nucleotide sequence: TGTGCCAGCAGTTACTCGAGAAGGGATAATTCACCCCTCCACTTT. Translation: CASSYSRRDNSPLHF.

The chain joins TRBV5-1 to TRBJ2-3; D is possibly TRBD2 (7 bases). The germline V gene has CDR1 SGHRS and CDR2 YFSETQ. CDR3 length: 16 amino acids. With 4 bases removed from V and 0 bases from J, the gap between germline ends came to 15 bases. The CDR3 spells CASSLGGASSTDTQYF. The CDR3 coding sequence is TGCGCCAGCAGCCTTGGGGGGGCCTCTAGCACAGATACGCAGTATTTT.

This clonotype was recorded a few times. This chain connects TRBV6-1 to TRBJ2-7; D is uncertain. Germline CDR1 and CDR2: MNHNS and SASEGT. This CDR3 is built from 13 residues. The ends were cut back, 8 bases at V and 3 bases at J, with 14 bases in the middle. CDR3 in amino acids: CASSLTSIYEQYF. As DNA, the CDR3 is TGTGCCAGCTCACTGACAAGCATCTACGAGCAGTACTTC.

This clonotype was seen only a few times. The chain is built from TRBV24-1 and TRBJ1-5; D remains ambiguous. The CDR3 covers 13 residues. Germline CDR1 is KGHDR and CDR2 is SFDVKD. The V end lost 5 bases, the J end lost 5 bases, and 9 bases lay between the germline ends. CDR3 nucleotide sequence: TGTGCCACCAGTGCGATCGGCTATCAGCCCCAGCATTTT. As protein: CATSAIGYQPQHF.

The genes are TRBV29-1 and TRBJ2-7; 11 bases fit TRBD1. Germline CDR1 and CDR2: SQVTM and ANQGSEA. The length of the CDR3 is 16 residues. V was pared by 0 bases and J by 3 bases, with 7 bases of the junction left unmatched. In DNA form, the CDR3 reads TGCAGCGTTGAAGACCCGGGACAGGGGGACGACTACGAGCAGTACTTC. Translated, it gives CSVEDPGQGDDYEQYF.

This rearrangement joins TRBV5-1 to TRBJ2-7; 8 nucleotides agree with TRBD1. With 4 bases clipped from V and 5 bases from J, the junction kept 8 bases outside the gene matches. Germline CDR1 reads SGHRS; CDR2 reads YFSETQ. This CDR3 has 14 residues. CDR3 nucleotide sequence: TGCGCCAGCAGCCATCCGGACAGGGTTGACGAGCAGTACTTC. Its protein is CASSHPDRVDEQYF.

This clonotype was seen more than once but under ten times. This chain uses TRBV6-1 with TRBJ1-1, with D unresolved. Trimming took 6 bases from V and 1 from J, leaving 12 bases between them. This CDR3 contains 14 residues. Germline V gene data show CDR1 as MNHNS and CDR2 as SASEGT. DNA for the CDR3: TGTGCCAGCAGATCCAGGTCTAGGAACACTGAAGCTTTCTTT. Amino acids: CASRSRSRNTEAFF.

The chain employs TRBV12-3 or TRBV12-4 and TRBJ1-3; weak D call: TRBD1 (5 bases). CDR3 length: 13 residues. V was shortened by 11 bases and J by 0 bases, with 11 bases between the two germline ends. CDR3 protein: CALGVNSGNTIYF. DNA for the CDR3: TGTGCCTTGGGGGTTAACTCTGGAAACACCATATATTTT.